These T cell receptor beta chains were read from a single sample in a study of patients and donors after allogeneic stem cell transplantation. TCRdb re-called the RT-PCR reads with MiXCR, one entry per CDR3 protein. The sample carries 200,000 to 250,000 distinct CDR3 sequences, around 14% recorded once. Input material: blood, either unsorted or a sorted T cell fraction (not recorded which). These TCRs come from a human donor who was either an allogeneic HSCT recipient or a stem cell or donor lymphocyte infusion donor (not recorded which). It is not recorded whose cells these are; they may come from a transplant donor. Both conserved end residues are part of each CDR3. The D gene is left open where the match is weak. Clone size, where shown, is once, few, many, or a class for clones that have expanded.

size,D,J,V,DNA,CDR3
-,TRBD2,TRBJ2-5,TRBV3-1,TGTGCCAGCACCCTACTAGCGGGGGGTGAGACCCAGTACTTC,CASTLLAGGETQYF
many,-,TRBJ2-7,TRBV29-1,TGCAGCGTTGAAGTGGGGGGTGGCGAGCAGTACTTC,CSVEVGGGEQYF
many,-,TRBJ2-5,TRBV3-1,TGTGCCAGCAGCCAAGGCCTCCAACAAGAGACCCAGTACTTC,CASSQGLQQETQYF
few,-,TRBJ2-7,TRBV12-3/TRBV12-4,TGTGCCAGCAGTCGAACAGGGTTTAGGGGCTACGAGCAGTACTTC,CASSRTGFRGYEQYF
few,-,TRBJ2-3,TRBV5-1,TGCGCCAGCAGCTTGGGCGGAGGGCCCTCAGATACGCAGTATTTT,CASSLGGGPSDTQYF
-,TRBD2,TRBJ2-1,TRBV3-1,TGTGCCAGCAGCCGCGGACTAGCTGGAGAGCAGTTCTTC,CASSRGLAGEQFF
few,-,TRBJ1-2,TRBV7-6,TGTGCCAGCAGCTTAGCAGAGGGGGGAGGACGCTACACCTTC,CASSLAEGGGRYTF
-,-,TRBJ2-7,TRBV3-1,TGTGCCAGCAGCCAAGAACAACGGGAGTCGTTCGAGCAGTACTTC,CASSQEQRESFEQYF
few,TRBD2,TRBJ2-7,TRBV6-5,TGTGCCAGCAGTTACATCACAGCGGGACCCCCCTACGAGCAGTACTTC,CASSYITAGPPYEQYF
few,-,TRBJ2-2,TRBV5-8,TGTGCCAGCAACCGGGGACAGAACACCGGGGAGCTGTTTTTT,CASNRGQNTGELFF
-,-,TRBJ1-5,TRBV6-6,TGTGCCAGCAGGTCATACGGGAATCAGCCCCAGCATTTT,CASRSYGNQPQHF
many,-,TRBJ2-7,TRBV4-3,TGCGCCAGCAGCCAAGTCCTTGGTTTCGGCGAGCAGTACTTC,CASSQVLGFGEQYF
many,-,TRBJ1-3,TRBV25-1,TGTGCCAGCAGTGAATCCTACGGTGGAAACACCATATATTTT,CASSESYGGNTIYF
few,TRBD1,TRBJ2-3,TRBV7-9,TGTGCCAGCAGCTCCGGGACAGGGGGCACAGATACGCAGTATTTT,CASSSGTGGTDTQYF